At least ten counts were recorded for the clone carrying this T cell receptor (beta chain). No antigen is known for it. Time point described: newly diagnosed GD, antithyroid drugs for less than 3 months. Making the TCR library involved RNA that had been extracted from PBMCs. The CDR3 runs 21 residues. V shed 4 bases and J shed 1 base, with 32 bases lying between them. The germline gives CDR1 MNHEY, CDR2 SVGAGI. Assembly of TCR beta libraries relied on iRepertoire HTBI primers together with Arm-PCR of CDR3 regions. TCRdb reprocessed the multiplex PCR reads with MiXCR, giving one entry per CDR3 protein. The sample lists over 400,000 distinct CDR3 sequences, around 15% occurring once. This entry is derived from a study of regulatory T cells in long-lasting Graves disease. Study observations and caveats: TRBV28, TRBJ1-2 and TRBJ2-5 were segments that persistent disease favored. Not thyroid tissue but only peripheral blood was studied.

Another study also made use of these data, one on T cells in Graves' hyperthyroidism and ophthalmopathy. That source notes: Stability of Graves' hyperthyroidism was defined as absent ophthalmopathy progression within 18 months. HTBI primers were employed in a first-round RT-PCR of the TCR CDR3.

V and J are TRBV6-5 and TRBJ2-7; possible D gene TRBD1, 11 bases. The source is a woman between 50 and 59 years old with Graves disease. The sequenced sample was peripheral blood mononuclear cells (PBMCs), obtained at new diagnosis, from a patient treated with antithyroid drugs. The CDR3 sequence is CASSWTGGMGLARPISYEQYF. The CDR3 DNA is TGTGCCAGCAGTTGGACAGGGGGCATGGGACTAGCGAGACCAATTTCCTACGAGCAGTACTTC.